The 29 T cell receptor beta chains listed next were all sequenced from one sample in a study of T cells in women clearing cervical HPV infection (dated by TCRdb to 2017 to 2018). Receptor libraries were prepared by the immunoSEQ multiplex PCR assay. TCRdb holds this immuneACCESS table with in-frame rearrangements only. Some clones are missing; in checked studies, unresolved V genes explain under half, and the rest has no known cause. The table for this sample shows 46,000 or so clones. The ten largest account for 35% to 40% of the sample. Input material: blood buffy coat. The origin of the receptors is a woman aged 18 to 75 with a cervical HPV16 infection that either progressed to CIN3+ or cleared (not recorded which).

With regard to this clone: The read terminates 3 residues ahead of where the CDR3 ends, so the germline J gene completes it. The chain is built from TRBV5-6 and TRBJ2-3; D is undetermined. The CDR3 is 15 amino acids. Germline V CDR1 and CDR2: SGHDT, YYEEEE. Partial CDR3 DNA: TGTGCCAGCAGCATTACGGCGAGGCAGGCTTTGCCG. It translates to CASSITARQALP. The entire CDR3 protein reads CASSITARQALPQYF.

Regarding this clone: The read ends 3 residues before the CDR3 terminus; that terminus is restored from the germline J gene. The chain recombines TRBV20-1 with TRBJ1-2, with D maybe TRBD1 (5 bases). Per the germline V gene, CDR1 is DFQATT and CDR2 is SNEGSKA (reference sequence). The CDR3 is 18 amino acids. CDR3 region: CSARDWAGSSGDYNDYTF. The covered CDR3 bases are TGCAGTGCTAGAGATTGGGCAGGGTCTAGCGGGGATTACAATGAC.

As to this clone: The observed sequence ends 3 residues before the CDR3 terminus, with the missing tail filled in from the germline J gene. The rearrangement links TRBV11-1 to TRBJ2-7, with D possibly being TRBD2 (5 bases). Trimming took 5 bases from V and 4 from J, leaving 9 bases between them. CDR1 and CDR2 (germline): SGHAT, FQDESV (reference sequence). The CDR3 has 12 residues. Partial CDR3 DNA: TGTGCCAGCAGCACGGGGTGGTACGAG. This translates into CASSTGWYE. The full CDR3 reads CASSTGWYEQYF.

Partial CDR3 DNA: TGTGCCAGCTCACCGAGACAGGGGCAAGAGACC. This sequence encodes CASSPRQGQET. The whole CDR3 reads CASSPRQGQETQYF. V usage is TRBV18 and J usage is TRBJ2-5; TRBD1 agrees at 8 bases. The read stops 3 residues short of the end of the CDR3; the missing end is completed from the germline J gene. This CDR3 contains 14 residues. V shed 3 bases and J 2 bases; nucleotides not matched to a gene: 2. Germline V gene data show CDR1 as KGHSH and CDR2 as LQKENI.

Notes on this clone: The read is 3 residues too short to cover the CDR3 end, so that end is filled in from the germline J gene. The chain joins TRBV7-3 to TRBJ2-5; 9 nucleotides line up with TRBD2. Germline loops: CDR1 SGHTA, CDR2 FQGTGA. The CDR3 has 15 residues. Losses at the gene ends were 4 bases for V and 2 bases for J; bases not matched to a gene: 5. CDR3 loop: CASSSGTSWQETQYF. The DNA read from the CDR3 is TGTGCCAGCAGCTCAGGGACTAGCTGGCAAGAGACC.

A note on this clone: The DNA ends 3 residues before the CDR3 does, and the rest of the CDR3 is filled in from the germline J gene. The chain links TRBV20-1 to TRBJ2-5; TRBD2 aligns across 9 bases. The germline gives CDR1 DFQATT, CDR2 SNEGSKA (reference sequence). This CDR3 is built from 15 residues. V gave up 0 bases and J gave up 2 bases; unmatched junction bases: 4. The CDR3 is CSARDATSGQETQYF. The CDR3 bases that were read are TGCAGTGCTAGAGACGCAACTAGCGGGCAAGAGACC.

Details on this clone: With the read ending 3 residues before the CDR3 end, the germline J gene is used to fill in that end. J is TRBJ2-3 and V is TRBV2, with D possibly TRBD2 on 5 matching bases. The CDR3 runs 14 residues. Per the germline V gene, CDR1 is SNHLY and CDR2 is FYNNEI. V gave up 7 bases and J gave up 0 bases, with 11 bases separating them. CDR3 loop: CASIIARSTDTQYF. CDR3 bases read: TGTGCCAGCATAATAGCGCGAAGCACAGATACG.

Comments on this clone: The sequenced fragment ends 3 residues before the CDR3 boundary, so the rest is inferred from the germline J gene. The chain combines TRBV7-2 with TRBJ1-6; unclear D gene. V lost 5 bases, J lost 6 bases, and 5 bases lay in between. CDR3 length: 12 residues. The germline CDR1 and CDR2 sequences are SGHTA and FQGNSA. The CDR3 sequence is CASSPRNSPLHF. CDR3 bases read: TGTGCCAGCAGCCCCCGTAATTCACCC. The whole variable domain, filled in from reference TRBV7-2 and TRBJ1-6, reads GAGVSQSPSNKVTEKGKDVELRCDPISGHTALYWYRQSLGQGLEFLIYFQGNSAPDKSGLPSDRFSAERTGGSVSTLTIQRTQQEDSAVYLCASSPRNSPLHFGNGTRLTVT.

About this clone: The read is 3 residues too short to cover the CDR3 end, so that end is filled in from the germline J gene. The chain links TRBV19 to TRBJ1-1; 12 bases map to TRBD1. This CDR3 spans 15 amino acids. CDR1 is LNHDA, CDR2 SQIVND, per germline (reference sequence). CDR3 DNA (partial): TGTGCCAGTAGTTTACTTCCGGGACAGGGGGCGGAA. Its protein is CASSLLPGQGAE. The whole CDR3 sequence reads CASSLLPGQGAEAFF.

Worth noting for this clone: From the germline J gene comes the end of the CDR3, since the read stops 3 residues before it. The gene calls are TRBV18 and TRBJ1-1; 10 bases fit TRBD1. Germline CDR1 reads KGHSH; CDR2 reads LQKENI. Unmatched junction bases numbered 8, after V lost 2 bases and J lost 2 bases. This CDR3 is built from 17 residues. CDR3 DNA, as far as it was read: TGTGCCAGCTCACCAGAATGGACAGGGGGTTCTAACACTGAA. Encoded protein: CASSPEWTGGSNTE. Given in full, the CDR3 is CASSPEWTGGSNTEAFF.

Regarding this clone: The read terminates 3 residues ahead of where the CDR3 ends, so the germline J gene completes it. The chain links TRBV20-1 to TRBJ2-1, with TRBD1 as a possible D gene (7 bases). The CDR3 totals 14 residues. Germline V lookup: CDR1 DFQATT, CDR2 SNEGSKA (reference sequence). V shed 6 bases and J shed 6 bases, with 18 bases lying between them. The DNA read from the CDR3 is TGCAGTGCCACTCAGGGGGGAAAATTCAATGAG. Translating gives CSATQGGKFNE. The whole CDR3 protein reads CSATQGGKFNEQFF.

For this clone: The read falls 3 residues short of the CDR3 end, and the missing part is taken from the germline J gene. The gene calls are TRBV2 and TRBJ1-5; the match to TRBD1 covers 8 bases. Germline assignment: CDR1 SNHLY and CDR2 FYNNEI. The length of the CDR3 is 14 residues. The trim removed 1 base at V and 7 bases at J, leaving 3 bases unmatched. CDR3 DNA, as far as it was read: TGTGCCAGCAGTGAAGGGCAGGGGGCGCAGCCC. Amino acid sequence: CASSEGQGAQP. The entire CDR3 protein reads CASSEGQGAQPQHF.

On this clone itself: The CDR3 is cut off 3 residues early in the read; its end comes from the germline J gene. The chain recombines TRBV7-2 with TRBJ2-7, with 8 bases fitting TRBD1. The CDR3 runs to 15 residues. J lost 3 bases, V lost 2 bases, and 6 bases had no gene match. CDR1 is SGHTA, CDR2 FQGNSA, per germline. CDR3 amino acids: CASSLSGTGNYEQYF. The DNA read from the CDR3 is TGTGCCAGCAGCTTATCGGGGACAGGAAACTACGAG.

With respect to this clone: The sequenced fragment ends 3 residues before the CDR3 boundary, so the rest is inferred from the germline J gene. This same CDR3 is encoded by further DNA sequences in the sample. J is TRBJ1-5 and V is TRBV19; D might be TRBD1 (5 bases). Germline V CDR1 and CDR2: LNHDA, SQIVND (reference sequence). This CDR3 has 16 amino acids. Trimming cost V 1 base and J 0 bases, with 10 bases left between them. The covered CDR3 bases are TGTGCCAGTAGTATAGGGGGCAGTGATAGCAATCAGCCC. Its protein product is CASSIGGSDSNQP. The whole CDR3 protein reads CASSIGGSDSNQPQHF.

As concerns this clone: The CDR3 end falls 3 residues outside the read, so it is completed with the germline J gene. The chain couples TRBV7-3 to TRBJ2-3; D is undetermined. The germline V gene has CDR1 SGHTA and CDR2 FQGTGA. Trimming left V 3 bases short and J 0 bases short, with 10 bases between. The CDR3 is made up of 15 amino acids. Partial CDR3 DNA: TGTGCCAGCAGCTTGACACTTGGGAGCACAGATACG. It is translated as CASSLTLGSTDT. The CDR3 as a whole reads CASSLTLGSTDTQYF.

With respect to this clone: The CDR3 end is not reached by the read, which stops 3 residues before it; the germline J gene fills it in. The rearrangement links TRBV5-4 to TRBJ2-3; tentatively, D is TRBD2 (5 bases). The ends were cut back, 4 bases at V and 2 bases at J, with 17 bases in the middle. The CDR3 is 16 residues long. Germline lookup yields CDR1 SGHNT and CDR2 YYREEE (reference sequence). CDR3 residues: CASSTQIGLITDTQYF. Partial CDR3 DNA: TGTGCCAGCAGCACTCAAATAGGACTCATCACAGATACG.

On this clone: The missing CDR3 end, 3 residues past where the read stops, is filled in from the germline J gene. V usage is TRBV7-2 and J usage is TRBJ1-5; no clear D gene. Germline CDR1 reads SGHTA; CDR2 reads FQGNSA. Trimming pared 7 bases from V and 0 bases from J, leaving 13 bases between. The CDR3 contains 15 residues. CDR3 sequence reads: CASTESTVSNQPQHF. The sequenced CDR3 bases are TGTGCCAGCACCGAATCCACAGTTAGCAATCAGCCC.

On this clone: The read comes to an end 3 residues before the CDR3 does, leaving the germline J gene to fill in the end. The J gene is TRBJ2-3, the V gene TRBV5-4, with D perhaps matching TRBD1 or TRBD2 (6 bases each). The CDR3 is 15 residues long. V lost 0 bases and J lost 3, with 11 bases in between. The germline V gene has CDR1 SGHNT and CDR2 YYREEE (reference sequence). The CDR3 loop is CASSLDREVTDTQYF. The sequenced part of the CDR3 DNA is TGTGCCAGCAGCTTGGACAGGGAGGTAACAGATACG.

Notes on this clone: The read terminates 3 residues ahead of where the CDR3 ends, so the germline J gene completes it. The chain links TRBV7-8 to TRBJ2-2; 10 bases align to TRBD1. The CDR3 covers 17 residues. Germline CDR1 reads SGHVS; CDR2 reads FQNEAQ. The covered CDR3 bases are TGTGCCAGCAGCTTCAAGACGACCGGGACAGGGGCCGAAAAG. As protein: CASSFKTTGTGAEK. From start to end, the CDR3 is CASSFKTTGTGAEKLFF.

Comment on this clone: The read finishes 3 residues shy of the CDR3 end, and the germline J gene is used to complete it. The chain has TRBV29-1 and TRBJ2-5; D possibly corresponds to TRBD2 (5 bases). This CDR3 has 11 residues. CDR1 and CDR2 from the germline V gene are SQVTM and ANQGSEA. V was trimmed by 6 bases and J by 4 bases, leaving 9 bases between them. CDR3 sequence: CSVSRGETQYF. CDR3 DNA, as far as it was read: TGCAGCGTCTCCCGGGGAGAGACC.

Concerning this clone itself: The read stops 3 residues short of the end of the CDR3; the missing end is completed from the germline J gene. This chain links TRBV7-9 with TRBJ2-7; TRBD2 agrees at 7 bases. The CDR3 is made up of 14 amino acids. The germline CDR1 and CDR2 sequences are SEHNR and FQNEAQ (reference sequence). The V and J ends lost 4 bases and 2 bases, in that order; junction bases with no gene match: 5. The CDR3 reads CASSSAGVTYEQYF. CDR3 bases read: TGTGCCAGCAGCTCGGCGGGAGTCACCTACGAG.

Note on this clone: The read gets to within 3 residues of the CDR3 end, and the germline J gene fills in the rest. The chain couples TRBV6-1 to TRBJ1-5; tentatively, D is TRBD1 (5 bases). The germline gives CDR1 MNHNS, CDR2 SASEGT. Between the trimmed V and J ends, which lost 1 base and 5 bases, there was a span of 6 bases. The CDR3 runs to 13 residues. CDR3: CASSEGGDQPQHF. CDR3 DNA, as far as it was read: TGTGCCAGCAGTGAAGGGGGGGATCAGCCC.

On this clone itself: The sequenced fragment ends 3 residues before the CDR3 boundary, so the rest is inferred from the germline J gene. This chain links TRBV19 with TRBJ1-4; 8 positions match TRBD1. The CDR3 length is 15 residues. V was clipped by 6 bases and J by 5 bases; unmatched bases: 8. Germline values: CDR1 LNHDA, CDR2 SQIVND (reference sequence). CDR3 amino acids: CASSRTGPSNEKLFF. The part of the CDR3 DNA that was read is TGTGCCAGTAGCCGGACAGGGCCTTCCAATGAAAAA.

Turning to this clone: The read ends 3 residues early relative to the CDR3; the germline J gene fills the gap. The chain carries TRBV6-2 or TRBV6-3 and TRBJ2-7, with TRBD2 as a possible D gene (6 bases). From germline, CDR1 is MNHEY and CDR2 SVGEGT. CDR3 length: 14 amino acids. V gave up 6 bases and J gave up 3 bases, with 15 bases separating them. The CDR3: CASSPSGTFYEQYF. The DNA read from the CDR3 is TGTGCCAGCAGCCCCTCCGGGACTTTCTACGAG.

To note about this clone: The CDR3 end falls 3 residues outside the read, so it is completed with the germline J gene. The chain carries TRBV5-5 and TRBJ2-3; TRBD2 agrees at 12 bases. The germline V gene encodes CDR1 SGHKS and CDR2 YYEKEE (reference sequence). V was clipped by 2 bases and J by 7 bases; unmatched bases: 5. This CDR3 contains 15 residues. The sequenced part of the CDR3 DNA is TGTGCCAGCAGCTTTTCTAGCGGGAGGGTAAATACG. This sequence encodes CASSFSSGRVNT. The full CDR3 is CASSFSSGRVNTQYF.

With respect to this clone: From the germline J gene comes the end of the CDR3, since the read stops 3 residues before it. J is TRBJ1-1 and V is TRBV30; a weak D match, TRBD1 (5 bases). Germline CDR1 GTSNPN, CDR2 SVGIG (reference sequence). CDR3 size: 11 residues. The DNA read from the CDR3 is TGTGCCTGGAATGACAGAGAAAAA. Translated: CAWNDREK. The full-length CDR3 reads as CAWNDREKAFF. Filled out from reference TRBV30 and TRBJ1-1, the complete variable domain reads SQTIHQWPATLVQPVGSPLSLECTVEGTSNPNLYWYRQAAGRGLQLLFYSVGIGQISSEVPQNLSASRPQDRQFILSSKKLLLSDSGFYLCAWNDREKAFFGQGTRLTVV.

With respect to this clone: The CDR3 end is not reached by the read, which stops 3 residues before it; the germline J gene fills it in. V is TRBV20-1 and J is TRBJ1-5; D ambiguous. Looked up from germline, CDR1 is DFQATT and CDR2 is SNEGSKA (reference sequence). CDR3 length: 14 residues. V lost 6 bases, J lost 5 bases, and 17 bases lay in between. The CDR3 reads CSALRSSGDQPQHF. Incomplete CDR3 DNA: TGCAGTGCCCTTCGGTCGTCCGGGGATCAGCCC.

As regards this clone: Read coverage stops 3 residues before the CDR3 terminus; the germline J gene supplies the remainder. The V gene is TRBV2, the J gene TRBJ2-1, with 8 bases identical to TRBD2. The CDR3 has 16 amino acids. The germline V gene encodes CDR1 SNHLY and CDR2 FYNNEI. V shed 8 bases and J 3 bases; nucleotides not matched to a gene: 12. CDR3 DNA (partial): TGTGCCAGCTCAAAAACGGCTAGCGGGTTCTACAATGAG. Protein: CASSKTASGFYNE. The entire CDR3 protein is CASSKTASGFYNEQFF.

About this clone itself: Sequencing ends 3 residues short of the CDR3 end; the germline J gene provides the rest. V is TRBV7-2 and J is TRBJ2-7; no clear D. CDR3 length: 12 residues. The V end lost 6 bases, the J end lost 5 bases, and 11 bases lay between the germline ends. CDR1 is SGHTA and CDR2 is FQGNSA in the germline V gene. Incomplete CDR3 DNA: TGTGCCAGCAGTCCATATGTAGACGAG. Its protein product is CASSPYVDE. The entire CDR3 protein reads CASSPYVDEQYF.